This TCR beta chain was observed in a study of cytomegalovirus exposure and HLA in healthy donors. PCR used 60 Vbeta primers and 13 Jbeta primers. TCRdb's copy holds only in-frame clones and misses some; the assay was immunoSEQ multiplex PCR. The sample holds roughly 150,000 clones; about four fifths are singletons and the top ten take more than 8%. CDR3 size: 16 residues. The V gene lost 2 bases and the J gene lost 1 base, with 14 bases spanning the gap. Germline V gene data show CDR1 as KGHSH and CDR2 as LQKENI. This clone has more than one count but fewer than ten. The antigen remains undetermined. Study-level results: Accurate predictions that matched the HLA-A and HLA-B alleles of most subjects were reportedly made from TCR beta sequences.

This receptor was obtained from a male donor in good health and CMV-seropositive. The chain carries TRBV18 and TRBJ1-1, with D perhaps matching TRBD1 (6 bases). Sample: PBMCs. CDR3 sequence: CASSPTGGAANTEAFF. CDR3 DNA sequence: TGTGCCAGCTCACCAACGGGGGGGGCGGCGAACACTGAAGCTTTCTTT.